This T cell receptor (beta chain) stems from a study of cytomegalovirus exposure and HLA in healthy donors. Concerning this clone: No antigen is known for it.

Measured with immunoSEQ multiplex PCR; TCRdb has only the in-frame clones, and not every one. The sample has roughly 150,000 clones, roughly nine tenths seen once. The germline CDR1 and CDR2 sequences are SGDLS and YYNGEE. The CDR3 has 15 residues. V trimming: 3 bases; J trimming: 6 bases; junction bases outside the gene matches: 4. Study-level points and caveats: As was reported, the classifier diagnosed cytomegalovirus status with high specificity and sensitivity.

The chain links TRBV9 to TRBJ2-7, with 15 bases aligning to TRBD2. The material sequenced was PBMCs. The source of this sequence is a young woman in good health and CMV-seropositive. Here the CDR3 reads CASSASGLAGGEQYF. The CDR3 DNA is TGTGCCAGCAGCGCCTCGGGACTAGCGGGAGGCGAGCAGTACTTC.